Following are 8 T cell receptor beta chains from one sample sequenced in a study of cytomegalovirus exposure and HLA in healthy donors. The data were produced by immunoSEQ multiplex PCR, yet TCRdb's version contains in-frame clones alone and is incomplete. Among fewer than 400,000 clones listed, approximately 90% were seen once. The sequenced material came from PBMCs. These receptors came from a woman under 30 in good health and CMV-seronegative.

The count of this clone is one. V usage is TRBV29-1 and J usage is TRBJ1-1; TRBD1 matches 10 bases. Germline V lookup: CDR1 SQVTM, CDR2 ANQGSEA. V gave up 6 bases and J gave up 0 bases; unmatched junction bases: 4. The CDR3 runs 14 residues. As DNA, the CDR3 is TGCAGCGTCCCGGGACAGGGGTTGAACACTGAAGCTTTCTTT. Translation gives CSVPGQGLNTEAFF.

This sequence joins TRBV18 and TRBJ2-5; D not resolved. Germline CDR1 reads KGHSH; CDR2 reads LQKENI. Trimming took 2 bases from V and 5 from J, leaving 9 bases between them. CDR3 length equals 13 residues. CDR3 sequence (DNA): TGTGCCAGCTCACCAGAGGCTGGGGAGACCCAGTACTTC. Its protein is CASSPEAGETQYF.

The chain combines TRBV9 with TRBJ1-1, with 7 bases matching TRBD1. J lost 1 base, V lost 4 bases, and 10 bases had no gene match. This CDR3 has 16 amino acids. Germline V gives CDR1 SGDLS, CDR2 YYNGEE. The CDR3 sequence: CASSMGQQTGNTEAFF. The CDR3 DNA sequence: TGTGCCAGCAGCATGGGACAGCAAACAGGGAACACTGAAGCTTTCTTT.

The V call is TRBV7-3, the J call TRBJ1-2; a weak D match, TRBD1 (5 bases). CDR1 and CDR2 from the germline V gene are SGHTA and FQGTGA. The V gene lost 5 bases and the J gene lost 6 bases, with 16 bases spanning the gap. CDR3 length equals 14 residues. CDR3: CASSPGGFFDGYTF. The CDR3 DNA follows: TGTGCCAGCAGCCCGGGGGGGTTTTTTGATGGCTACACCTTC.

This clone was picked up one time. The chain couples TRBV9 to TRBJ2-3, with D unresolved. V was clipped by 0 bases and J by 4 bases, with 21 bases between them. Germline lookup yields CDR1 SGDLS and CDR2 YYNGEE. This CDR3 has 18 amino acids. Written as DNA, the CDR3 is TGTGCCAGCAGCGTAGTGGCGGAAAGGCGGCCCCCGGCAGATACGCAGTATTTT. As protein: CASSVVAERRPPADTQYF.

This clone showed up just once. The rearrangement uses TRBV27 and TRBJ2-1; 12 nucleotides match TRBD2. V gave up 6 bases and J gave up 2 bases; unmatched junction bases: 5. The germline V gene has CDR1 MNHEY and CDR2 SMNVEV (reference sequence). There are 16 residues in the CDR3. The CDR3 spells CASSPGLAGTYNEQFF. The CDR3 DNA follows: TGTGCCAGCAGCCCCGGACTAGCGGGGACCTACAATGAGCAGTTCTTC.

This chain connects TRBV7-6 to TRBJ2-5; D is possibly TRBD2 (5 bases). V dropped 1 base and J dropped 4 bases, with 10 bases sitting between them. Germline V gene data show CDR1 as SGHVS and CDR2 as FNYEAQ. The CDR3 spans 14 residues. The CDR3 reads CASSLVGSGETQYF. The CDR3 nucleotides are TGTGCCAGCAGCTTAGTGGGCAGCGGAGAGACCCAGTACTTC.

This chain uses TRBV5-1 with TRBJ2-1; D may be TRBD1 (6 bases). The CDR3 consists of 13 residues. CDR1 is SGHRS and CDR2 is YFSETQ in the germline V gene. The V gene lost 5 bases and the J gene lost 7 bases, with 13 bases spanning the gap. In DNA form, the CDR3 reads TGCGCCAGCAGGTATGGCGGACAGAATGAGCAGTTCTTC. The encoded protein is CASRYGGQNEQFF.